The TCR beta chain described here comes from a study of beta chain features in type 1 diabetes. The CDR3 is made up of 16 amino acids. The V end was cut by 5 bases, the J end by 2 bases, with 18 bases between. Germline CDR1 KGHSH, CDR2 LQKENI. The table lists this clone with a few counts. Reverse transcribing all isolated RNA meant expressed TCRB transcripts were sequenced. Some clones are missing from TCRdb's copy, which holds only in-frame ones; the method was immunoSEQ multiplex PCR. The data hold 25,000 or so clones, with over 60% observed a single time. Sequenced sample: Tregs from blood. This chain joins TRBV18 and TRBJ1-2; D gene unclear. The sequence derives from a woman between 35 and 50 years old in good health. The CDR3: CASSLGVGEANYGYTF. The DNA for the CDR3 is TGTGCCAGCTCATTGGGTGTCGGGGAGGCGAACTATGGCTACACCTTC. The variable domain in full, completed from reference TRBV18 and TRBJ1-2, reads NAGVMQNPRHLVRRRGQEARLRCSPMKGHSHVYWYRQLPEEGLKFMVYLQKENIIDESGMPKERFSAEFPKEGPSILRIQQVVRGDSAAYFCASSLGVGEANYGYTFGSGTRLTVV.